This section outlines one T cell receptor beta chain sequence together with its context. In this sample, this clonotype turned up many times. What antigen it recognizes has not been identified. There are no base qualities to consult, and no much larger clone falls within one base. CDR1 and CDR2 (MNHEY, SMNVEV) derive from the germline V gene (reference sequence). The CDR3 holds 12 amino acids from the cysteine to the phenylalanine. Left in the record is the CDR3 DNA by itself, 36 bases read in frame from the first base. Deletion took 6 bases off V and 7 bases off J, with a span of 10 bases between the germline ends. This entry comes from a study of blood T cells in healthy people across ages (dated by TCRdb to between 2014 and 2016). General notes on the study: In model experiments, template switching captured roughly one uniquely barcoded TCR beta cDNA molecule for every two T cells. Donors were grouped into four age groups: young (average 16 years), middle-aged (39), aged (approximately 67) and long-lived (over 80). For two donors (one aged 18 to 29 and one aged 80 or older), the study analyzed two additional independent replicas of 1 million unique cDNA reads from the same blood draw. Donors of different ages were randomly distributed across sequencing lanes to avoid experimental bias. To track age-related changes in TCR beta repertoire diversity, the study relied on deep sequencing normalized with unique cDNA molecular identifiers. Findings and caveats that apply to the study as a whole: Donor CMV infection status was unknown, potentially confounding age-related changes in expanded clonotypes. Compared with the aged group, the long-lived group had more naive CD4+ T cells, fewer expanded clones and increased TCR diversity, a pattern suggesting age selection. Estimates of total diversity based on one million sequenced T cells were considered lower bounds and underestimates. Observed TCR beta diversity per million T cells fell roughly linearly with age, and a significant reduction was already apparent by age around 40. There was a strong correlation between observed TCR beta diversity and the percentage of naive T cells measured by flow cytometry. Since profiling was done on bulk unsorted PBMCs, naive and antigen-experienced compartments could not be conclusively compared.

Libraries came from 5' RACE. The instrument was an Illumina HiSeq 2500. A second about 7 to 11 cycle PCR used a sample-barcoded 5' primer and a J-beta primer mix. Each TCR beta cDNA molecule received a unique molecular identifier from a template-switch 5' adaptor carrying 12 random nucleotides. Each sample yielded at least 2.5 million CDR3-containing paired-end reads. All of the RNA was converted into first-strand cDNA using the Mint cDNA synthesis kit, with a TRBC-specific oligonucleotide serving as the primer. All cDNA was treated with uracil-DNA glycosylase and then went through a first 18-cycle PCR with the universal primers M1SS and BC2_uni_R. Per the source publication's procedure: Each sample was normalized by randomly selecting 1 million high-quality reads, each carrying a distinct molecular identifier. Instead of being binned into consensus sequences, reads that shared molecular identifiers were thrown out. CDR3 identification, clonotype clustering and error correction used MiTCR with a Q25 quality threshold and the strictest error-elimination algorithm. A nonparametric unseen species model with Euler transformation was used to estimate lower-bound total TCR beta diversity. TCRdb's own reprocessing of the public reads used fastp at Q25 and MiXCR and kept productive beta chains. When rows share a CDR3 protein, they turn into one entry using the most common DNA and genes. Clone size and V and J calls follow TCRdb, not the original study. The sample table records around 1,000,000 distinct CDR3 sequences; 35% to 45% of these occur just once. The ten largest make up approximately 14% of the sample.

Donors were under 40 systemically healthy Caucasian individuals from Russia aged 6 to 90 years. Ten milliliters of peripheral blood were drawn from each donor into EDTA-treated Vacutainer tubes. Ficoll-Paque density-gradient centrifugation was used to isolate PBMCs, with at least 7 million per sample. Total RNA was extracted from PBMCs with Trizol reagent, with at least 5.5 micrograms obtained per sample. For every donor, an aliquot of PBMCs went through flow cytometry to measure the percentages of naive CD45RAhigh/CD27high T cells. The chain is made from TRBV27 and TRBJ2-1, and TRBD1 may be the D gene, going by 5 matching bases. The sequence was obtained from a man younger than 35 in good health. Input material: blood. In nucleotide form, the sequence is TGTGCCAGCAGCTTACCAGGGAATGAGCAGTTCTTC. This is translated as CASSLPGNEQFF.